This T cell receptor (beta chain) emerged from a study of blood T cell repertoires in COVID-19. Overall study context: Acute and convalescent COVID-19 samples came from the United States, Italy and Spain. The cDNA or gDNA used as material had been derived from T cells, B-cell-depleted T cells, or PBMCs.

Authors' methods: Reference gene primers were amplified, and this amplification served to estimate nucleated cell counts. Some clones are missing from TCRdb's copy, which holds only in-frame ones; the method was immunoSEQ multiplex PCR. V and J calls and clone size come straight from that table; D and trimming were deduced from the DNA. The repertoire holds about 160,000 clones, with roughly 82% as singletons. Enrolment of Seattle patients took place during active infection, and they were followed longitudinally. This clone was seen more than once but under ten times. The clonotype comes from a woman aged 40-49 years with COVID-19, enrolled during active disease. The sequenced sample was peripheral blood.

The CDR3 DNA is TGTGCCAGCAGCACAACAACGACCCGACAGGGCTCCTACGAGCAGTACTTC. Protein product: CASSTTTTRQGSYEQYF. The chain employs TRBV7-9 and TRBJ2-7; 7 nucleotides line up with TRBD1. Germline V gene data show CDR1 as SEHNR and CDR2 as FQNEAQ (reference sequence). The length of the CDR3 is 17 residues. V dropped 5 bases and J dropped 0; count of bases not matched to a gene: 13.